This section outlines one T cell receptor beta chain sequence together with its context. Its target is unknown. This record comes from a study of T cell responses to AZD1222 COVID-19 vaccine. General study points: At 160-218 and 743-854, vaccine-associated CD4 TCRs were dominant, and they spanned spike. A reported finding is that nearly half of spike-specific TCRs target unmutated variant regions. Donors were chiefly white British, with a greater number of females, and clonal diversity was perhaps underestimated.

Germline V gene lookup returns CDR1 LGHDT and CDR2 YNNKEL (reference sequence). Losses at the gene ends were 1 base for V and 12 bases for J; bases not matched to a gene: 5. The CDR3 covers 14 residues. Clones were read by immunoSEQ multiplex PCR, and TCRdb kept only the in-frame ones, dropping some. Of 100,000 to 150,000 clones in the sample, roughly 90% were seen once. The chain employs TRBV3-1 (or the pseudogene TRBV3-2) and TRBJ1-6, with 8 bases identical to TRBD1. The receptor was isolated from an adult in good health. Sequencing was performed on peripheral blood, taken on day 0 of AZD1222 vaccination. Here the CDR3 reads CASSQGGQARPLHF. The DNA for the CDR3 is TGTGCCAGCAGCCAAGGGGGACAGGCGCGACCCCTCCACTTT.